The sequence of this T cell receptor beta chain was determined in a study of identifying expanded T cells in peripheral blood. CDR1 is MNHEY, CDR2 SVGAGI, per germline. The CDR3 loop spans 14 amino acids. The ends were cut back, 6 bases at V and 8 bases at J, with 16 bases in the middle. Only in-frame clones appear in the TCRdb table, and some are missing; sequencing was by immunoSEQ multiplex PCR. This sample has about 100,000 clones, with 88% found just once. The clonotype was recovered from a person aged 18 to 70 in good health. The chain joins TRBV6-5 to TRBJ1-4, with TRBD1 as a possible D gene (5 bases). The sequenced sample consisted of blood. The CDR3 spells CASSPGGGTEKLFF. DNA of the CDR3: TGTGCCAGCAGCCCCGGGGGGGGGACGGAAAAACTGTTTTTT.